This TCR beta chain originates from a study of beta chain features in type 1 diabetes. About the study: The patients were much like the healthy donors in age, gender and cell yields. General study points: Within the patient group, naive, central memory and Treg TCRB repertoires appeared more similar to each other than within healthy donors. Because the template was cDNA, high-expressing cells might be over-represented.

Of note for this clone: The antigen is unknown.

CDR3 length: 14 residues. From germline, CDR1 is SGHTA and CDR2 FQGNSA. With V trimmed by 1 base and J by 6 bases, 3 bases remained unmatched. Sequenced material consisted of expressed TCRB transcripts (all of the isolated RNA was reverse transcribed). Data came from immunoSEQ multiplex PCR; TCRdb stores just in-frame clones and leaves some out. The sample contains 900,000 or so clones, 15% to 20% of which appear only once. Sequencing input: naive CD4+ T cells from blood. The sequence was obtained from a woman under 30 in good health. V is TRBV7-2 and J is TRBJ2-7, with 10 positions matching TRBD1. CDR3 in DNA: TGTGCCAGCAGCTTAGGGACAGGGGGTCGCGAGCAGTACTTC. Residues: CASSLGTGGREQYF. Looking up the rest from reference TRBV7-2 and TRBJ2-7 gives the full variable domain: GAGVSQSPSNKVTEKGKDVELRCDPISGHTALYWYRQSLGQGLEFLIYFQGNSAPDKSGLPSDRFSAERTGGSVSTLTIQRTQQEDSAVYLCASSLGTGGREQYFGPGTRLTVT.